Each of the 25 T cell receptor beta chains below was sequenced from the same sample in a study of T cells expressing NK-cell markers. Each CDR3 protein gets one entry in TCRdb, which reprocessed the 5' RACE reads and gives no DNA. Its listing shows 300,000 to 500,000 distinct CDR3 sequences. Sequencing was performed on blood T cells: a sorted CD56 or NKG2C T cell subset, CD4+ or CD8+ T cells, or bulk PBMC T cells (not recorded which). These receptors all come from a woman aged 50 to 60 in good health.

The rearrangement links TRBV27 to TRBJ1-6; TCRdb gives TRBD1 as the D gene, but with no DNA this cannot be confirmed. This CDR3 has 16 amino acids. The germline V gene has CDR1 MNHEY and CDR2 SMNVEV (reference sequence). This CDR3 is CASSLKGQGHNSPLHF.

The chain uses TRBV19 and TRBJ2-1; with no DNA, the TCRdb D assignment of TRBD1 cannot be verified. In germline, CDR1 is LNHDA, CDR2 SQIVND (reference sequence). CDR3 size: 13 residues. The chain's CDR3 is CASSLQRGDEQFF.

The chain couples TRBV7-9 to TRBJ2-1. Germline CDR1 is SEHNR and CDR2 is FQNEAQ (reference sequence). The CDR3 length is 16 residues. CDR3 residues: CASSTQSGTSYNEQFF.

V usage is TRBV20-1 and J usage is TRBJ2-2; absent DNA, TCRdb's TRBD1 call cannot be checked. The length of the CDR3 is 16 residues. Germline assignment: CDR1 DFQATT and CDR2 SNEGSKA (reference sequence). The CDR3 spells CSARFQGATNTGELFF.

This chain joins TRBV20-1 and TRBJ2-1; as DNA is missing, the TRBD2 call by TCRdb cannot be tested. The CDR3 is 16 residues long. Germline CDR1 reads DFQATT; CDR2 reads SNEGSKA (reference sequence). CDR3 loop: CSARDGSGRGGYEQFF.

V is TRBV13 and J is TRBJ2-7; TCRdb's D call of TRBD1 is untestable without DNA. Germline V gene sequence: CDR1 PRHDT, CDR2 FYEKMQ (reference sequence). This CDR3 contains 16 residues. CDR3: CASSLGWGRGNYEQYF.

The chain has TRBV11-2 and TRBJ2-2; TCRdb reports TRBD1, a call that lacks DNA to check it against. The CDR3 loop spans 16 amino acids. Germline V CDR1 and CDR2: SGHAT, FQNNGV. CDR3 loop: CASSRVGHQNTGELFF. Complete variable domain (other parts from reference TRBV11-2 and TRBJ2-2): EAGVAQSPRYKIIEKRQSVAFWCNPISGHATLYWYQQILGQGPKLLIQFQNNGVVDDSQLPKDRFSAERLKGVDSTLKIQPAKLEDSAVYLCASSRVGHQNTGELFFGEGSRLTVL.

The CDR3 loop reads CASSSRARTEAFF. The chain carries TRBV5-1 and TRBJ1-1; as DNA is missing, the TRBD1 call by TCRdb cannot be tested. The CDR3 is 13 amino acids. Germline lookup yields CDR1 SGHRS and CDR2 YFSETQ.

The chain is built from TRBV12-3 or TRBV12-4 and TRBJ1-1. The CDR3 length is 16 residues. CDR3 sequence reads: CASSFLVSPPNTEAFF.

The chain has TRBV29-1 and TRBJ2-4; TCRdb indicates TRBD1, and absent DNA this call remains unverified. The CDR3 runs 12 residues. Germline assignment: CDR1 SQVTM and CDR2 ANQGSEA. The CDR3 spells CSVLLGENIQYF.

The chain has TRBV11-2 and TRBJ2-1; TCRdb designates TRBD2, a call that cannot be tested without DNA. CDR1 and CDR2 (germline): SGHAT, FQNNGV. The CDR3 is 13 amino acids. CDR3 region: CASSLTGSNEQFF.

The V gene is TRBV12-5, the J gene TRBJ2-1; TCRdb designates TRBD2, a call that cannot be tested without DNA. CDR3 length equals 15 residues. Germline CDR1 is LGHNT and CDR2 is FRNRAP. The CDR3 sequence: CASGKGLAGGNEQFF.

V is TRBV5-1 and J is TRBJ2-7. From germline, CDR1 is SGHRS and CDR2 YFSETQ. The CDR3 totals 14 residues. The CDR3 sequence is CASSLGANSYEQYF.

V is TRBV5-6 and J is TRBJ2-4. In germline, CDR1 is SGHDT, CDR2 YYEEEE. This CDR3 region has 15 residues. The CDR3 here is CASSLTTTSGNIQYF.

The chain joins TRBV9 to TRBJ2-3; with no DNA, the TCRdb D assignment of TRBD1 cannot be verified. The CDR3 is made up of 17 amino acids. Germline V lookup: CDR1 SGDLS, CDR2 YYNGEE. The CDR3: CASSVRQGATSTDTQYF.

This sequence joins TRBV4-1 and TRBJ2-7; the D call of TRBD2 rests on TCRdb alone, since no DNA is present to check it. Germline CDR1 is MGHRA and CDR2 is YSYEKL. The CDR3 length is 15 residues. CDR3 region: CASSPRAGESYEQYF.

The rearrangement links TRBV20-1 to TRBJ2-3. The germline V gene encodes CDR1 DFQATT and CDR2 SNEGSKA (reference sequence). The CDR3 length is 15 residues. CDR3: CSASERNPFTDTQYF.

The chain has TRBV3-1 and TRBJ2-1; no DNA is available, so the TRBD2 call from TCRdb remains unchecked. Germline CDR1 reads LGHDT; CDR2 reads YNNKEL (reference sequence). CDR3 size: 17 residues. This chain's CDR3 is CASSQTLAGGPFNEQFF.

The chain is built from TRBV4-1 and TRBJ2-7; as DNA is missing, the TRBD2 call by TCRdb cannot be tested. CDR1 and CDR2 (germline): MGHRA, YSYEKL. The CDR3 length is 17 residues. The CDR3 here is CASSHVQRGLLSYEQYF.

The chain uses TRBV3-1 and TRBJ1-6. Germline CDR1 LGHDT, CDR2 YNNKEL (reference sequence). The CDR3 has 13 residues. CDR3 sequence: CASSLGDNSPLHF.

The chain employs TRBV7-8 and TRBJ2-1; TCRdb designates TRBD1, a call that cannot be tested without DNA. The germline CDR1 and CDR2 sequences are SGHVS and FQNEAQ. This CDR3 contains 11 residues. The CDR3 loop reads CASRRGMSLFF.

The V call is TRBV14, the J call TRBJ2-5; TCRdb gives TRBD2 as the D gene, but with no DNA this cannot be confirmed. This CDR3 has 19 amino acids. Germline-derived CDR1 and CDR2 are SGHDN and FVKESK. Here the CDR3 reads CASSQDEGTAGRIGETQYF.

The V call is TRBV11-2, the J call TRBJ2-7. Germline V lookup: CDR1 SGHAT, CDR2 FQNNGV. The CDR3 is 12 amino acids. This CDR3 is CASSFSMYEQYF.

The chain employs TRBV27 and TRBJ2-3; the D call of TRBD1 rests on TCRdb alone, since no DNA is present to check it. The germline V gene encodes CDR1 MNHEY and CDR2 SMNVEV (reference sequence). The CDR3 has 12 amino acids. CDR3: CASSTDPSAQYF.

This CDR3 reads CASSVGNAANTEAFF. The chain couples TRBV9 to TRBJ1-1. This CDR3 region has 15 residues. In germline, CDR1 is SGDLS, CDR2 YYNGEE.